The 13 T cell receptor beta chains below come from one sample, sequenced in a study of human T cells and chemical hapten exposure. It was unfractionated whole blood from which total RNA was extracted. TCRdb analysed the 5' RACE reads with MiXCR anew, one entry per CDR3 protein. The sample records 110,000 or so distinct CDR3 sequences, around a fifth being singletons. The receptors shown here come from a human donor in good health.

The V gene is TRBV28, the J gene TRBJ1-2; D unclear. CDR1 and CDR2 from the germline V gene are MDHEN and SYDVKM. The CDR3 sequence is 13 residues long. Deletions cut 5 bases from V and 2 bases from J, with 9 bases between. CDR3 DNA sequence: TGTGCCAGCAGTCGGGGTGACAACTATGGCTACACCTTC. It codes for CASSRGDNYGYTF.

This rearrangement joins TRBV5-5 to TRBJ2-1, with D perhaps matching TRBD1 (5 bases). Trimming left V 6 bases short and J 4 bases short, with 14 bases between. The CDR3 sequence is 14 residues long. Germline values: CDR1 SGHKS, CDR2 YYEKEE (reference sequence). The CDR3 DNA sequence: TGTGCCAGCACCCCCCCCGACAGTTACAATGAGCAGTTCTTC. Translation: CASTPPDSYNEQFF.

The V call is TRBV3-1, the J call TRBJ2-2, with D perhaps TRBD1 or TRBD2 (5 bases each). CDR1 is LGHDT, CDR2 YNNKEL, per germline (reference sequence). V lost 1 base to trimming and J lost 7 bases, with 10 bases between them. CDR3 length: 14 amino acids. In DNA, the CDR3 is TGTGCCAGCAGCCAAGTTGGGGGTTTCGGGGAGCTGTTTTTT. Protein: CASSQVGGFGELFF.

The chain joins TRBV5-5 to TRBJ1-5; D may be TRBD1 (5 bases). Germline V gene sequence: CDR1 SGHKS, CDR2 YYEKEE (reference sequence). This CDR3 has 16 amino acids. The germline V and J ends were trimmed by 2 bases and 11 bases, with 23 bases remaining between them. In nucleotides, the CDR3 is TGTGCCAGCAGCTTTACGTCCGGGACGGAATTCCTCGCCCAGCATTTT. Translation gives CASSFTSGTEFLAQHF.

The V and J genes are TRBV28 and TRBJ2-7; D is possibly TRBD2 (6 bases). Trimming pared 7 bases from V and 11 bases from J, leaving 18 bases between. In germline, CDR1 is MDHEN, CDR2 SYDVKM. CDR3 length equals 12 residues. CDR3 residues: CASTLPGRGEYF. Written as DNA, the CDR3 is TGTGCCAGCACTCTGCCCGGCCGCGGGGAGTACTTC.

This clonotype was seen a handful of times. The V and J genes are TRBV18 and TRBJ1-1; D unresolved. This CDR3 has 12 residues. Trimming took 5 bases from V and 3 from J, leaving 7 bases between them. Germline loops: CDR1 KGHSH, CDR2 LQKENI. The CDR3 is CASSKRDTEAFF. The CDR3 DNA follows: TGTGCCAGCTCAAAAAGGGACACTGAAGCTTTCTTT.

J is TRBJ2-7 and V is TRBV7-8; 8 nucleotides align to TRBD1. With 7 bases clipped from V and 2 bases from J, the junction kept 13 bases outside the gene matches. The CDR3 consists of 16 residues. Germline V CDR1 and CDR2: SGHVS, FQNEAQ. The CDR3 bases are TGTGCCAGCATCAGGGACAGGCACGAGATTGCCTACGAGCAGTACTTC. Translated: CASIRDRHEIAYEQYF.

This chain connects TRBV6-5 to TRBJ1-2; D is uncertain. V shed 4 bases and J shed 2 bases, with 8 bases lying between them. The V gene's germline CDR1 is MNHEY and CDR2 SVGAGI. The CDR3 extends over 13 amino acids. For the CDR3, the DNA is TGTGCCAGCAGTTCAATTGTAAACTATGGCTACACCTTC. It codes for CASSSIVNYGYTF.

This clonotype was seen only once. The chain links TRBV7-8 to TRBJ2-7; the match to TRBD1 covers 12 bases. V shed 1 base and J 7 bases; nucleotides not matched to a gene: 5. The CDR3 consists of 15 residues. Germline V lookup: CDR1 SGHVS, CDR2 FQNEAQ. In nucleotides, the CDR3 is TGTGCCAGCAGCTTAGGGGGACAGGGGGCAAGGGAGCAGTACTTC. This gives the protein CASSLGGQGAREQYF.

V gene TRBV29-1 combines with J gene TRBJ2-7; the match to TRBD2 covers 9 bases. V was pared by 6 bases and J by 3 bases, with 9 bases of the junction left unmatched. The germline V gene encodes CDR1 SQVTM and CDR2 ANQGSEA. This CDR3 has 14 residues. As DNA, the CDR3 is TGCAGCGTCCGAGAGGGAGCGGGAGGCTACGAGCAGTACTTC. It specifies CSVREGAGGYEQYF.

In this sample, this clonotype turned up a few times. This rearrangement joins TRBV5-1 to TRBJ2-2, with D possibly TRBD2 on 5 matching bases. Germline-derived CDR1 and CDR2 are SGHRS and YFSETQ. The V end lost 6 bases, the J end lost 5 bases, and 14 bases lay between the germline ends. CDR3 length equals 14 residues. In DNA form, the CDR3 reads TGCGCCAGCAAATCGGGATCTACGACCGGGGAGCTGTTTTTT. It specifies CASKSGSTTGELFF.

This clonotype was recorded a few times. The chain links TRBV29-1 to TRBJ2-1; D is perhaps TRBD2 (6 bases). Trimming removed 5 bases from V and 4 bases from J, with 12 bases in between. The CDR3 consists of 13 residues. CDR1 SQVTM and CDR2 ANQGSEA come from the germline V gene. The CDR3 nucleotides read TGCAGCGTTCGGGGGAGCGGTTACAATGAGCAGTTCTTC. Residues: CSVRGSGYNEQFF.

This rearrangement joins TRBV9 to TRBJ2-3; D is unclear. V gave up 1 base and J gave up 6 bases, with 6 bases separating them. CDR1 is SGDLS, CDR2 YYNGEE, per germline. This CDR3 has 12 amino acids. The CDR3 sequence is CASSVLGDTQYF. DNA for the CDR3: TGTGCCAGCAGCGTATTAGGCGATACGCAGTATTTT.